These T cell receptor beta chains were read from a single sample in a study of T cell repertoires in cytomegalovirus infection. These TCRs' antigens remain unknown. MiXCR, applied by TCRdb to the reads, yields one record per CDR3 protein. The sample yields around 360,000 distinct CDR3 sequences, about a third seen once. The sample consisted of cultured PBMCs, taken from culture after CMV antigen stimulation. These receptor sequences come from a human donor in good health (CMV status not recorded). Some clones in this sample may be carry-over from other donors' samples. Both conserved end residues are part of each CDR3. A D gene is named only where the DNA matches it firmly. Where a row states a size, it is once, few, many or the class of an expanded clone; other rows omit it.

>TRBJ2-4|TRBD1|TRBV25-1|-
TGTGCCAGCAGTGAACAACAGGGGGCCTTGCTGTACTTC
CASSEQQGALLYF
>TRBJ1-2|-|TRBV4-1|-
TGCGCCAGCAGCCAAGATGGGCTAACCTATGGCTACACCTTC
CASSQDGLTYGYTF
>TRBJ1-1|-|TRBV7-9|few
TGTGCCAGCAGCTTAGCAGGGTCGAACACTGAAGCTTTCTTT
CASSLAGSNTEAFF
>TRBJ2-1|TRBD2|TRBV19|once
TGTGCCAGTAGTATCACTAGCGGGAGCGTGTATTGGGGGATTGGCGACAATGAGCAGTTCTTC
CASSITSGSVYWGIGDNEQFF
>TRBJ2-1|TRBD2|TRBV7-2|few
TGTGCCAGCAGCGGACTAGCGGGAGGTGAGCAGTTCTTC
CASSGLAGGEQFF
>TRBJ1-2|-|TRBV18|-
TGTGCCAGCTCCCTGACCGGTAAGGGGAGTTCAGGAGGCTACACCTTC
CASSLTGKGSSGGYTF
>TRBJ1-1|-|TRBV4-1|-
TGCGCCAGCAGCCAAGAAGTCGGATTGAACACTGAAGCTTTCTTT
CASSQEVGLNTEAFF
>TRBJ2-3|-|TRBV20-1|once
TGCAGTGCTCCACACAGGCAGCGGGCCACAGATACGCAGTATTTT
CSAPHRQRATDTQYF
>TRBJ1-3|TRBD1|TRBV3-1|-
TGTGCCAGCAGCCGCGGGACAGCCATCTCTGGAAACACCATATATTTT
CASSRGTAISGNTIYF
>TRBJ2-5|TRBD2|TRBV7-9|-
TGTGCCAGCAGCCTCGGACTAGCGGGAGTTGGGTACCAAGAGACCCAGTACTTC
CASSLGLAGVGYQETQYF
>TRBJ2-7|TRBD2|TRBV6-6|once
TGTGCCAGCAGGACGGGGGGGGACGAGCAGTACTTC
CASRTGGDEQYF
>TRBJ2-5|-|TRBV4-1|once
TGCGCCAGCAGCCAAGACGGAAAGAACCAAGAGACCCAGTACTTC
CASSQDGKNQETQYF
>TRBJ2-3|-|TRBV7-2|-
TGTGCCAGCAGCTTAGGGTCCCGGAACACAGATACGCAGTATTTT
CASSLGSRNTDTQYF
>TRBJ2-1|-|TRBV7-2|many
TGTGCCAGCAGCTTGGCTAGCGTGAACAATGAGCAGTTCTTC
CASSLASVNNEQFF
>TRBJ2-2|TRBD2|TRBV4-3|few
TGCGCCAGCAGCCAAGAAGCTAGCGGGGGGCTCACCGGGGAGCTGTTTTTT
CASSQEASGGLTGELFF
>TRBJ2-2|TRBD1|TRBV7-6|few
TGTGCCAGCAGCCTGGGACAGGGAGGGGCCGGGGAGCTGTTTTTT
CASSLGQGGAGELFF
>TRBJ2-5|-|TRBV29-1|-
TGCAGCGTTGAATGGGTGGTTGGAGAGACCCAGTACTTC
CSVEWVVGETQYF
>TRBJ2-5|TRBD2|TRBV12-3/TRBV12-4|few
TGTGCCAGCAGTTTACCGGCTAGCGGTTTTCAAGAGACCCAGTACTTC
CASSLPASGFQETQYF
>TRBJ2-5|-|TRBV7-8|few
TGTGCCAGCACCCCCGAGACAAGGGAGACCCAGTACTTC
CASTPETRETQYF
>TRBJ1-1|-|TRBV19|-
TGTGCCAGTAGTATAGGTCCGGGGGGCACTGAAGCTTTCTTT
CASSIGPGGTEAFF
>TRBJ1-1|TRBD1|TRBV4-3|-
TGCGCCAGCAGCCAAGTTTTAAGGGGGCAAGGGGACACTGAAGCTTTCTTT
CASSQVLRGQGDTEAFF
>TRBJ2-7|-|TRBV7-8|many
TGTGCCAGCAGCTTAGGCGTCAACGCAGGGGACCACGAGCAGTACTTC
CASSLGVNAGDHEQYF
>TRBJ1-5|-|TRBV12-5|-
TGTGCTAGTGGTTTGGAGTCCAATCAGCCCCAGCATTTT
CASGLESNQPQHF
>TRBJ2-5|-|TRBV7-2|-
TGTGCCAGCAGCTTAGGGATTACGGGACTCCCAGCAGAGGAGACCCAGTACTTC
CASSLGITGLPAEETQYF
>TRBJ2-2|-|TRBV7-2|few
TGTGCCAGCAGCCCACTTGGGGCCGGGACACGGGGTTTTGGAACCGGGGAGCTGTTTTTT
CASSPLGAGTRGFGTGELFF
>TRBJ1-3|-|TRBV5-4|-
TGTGCCAGCAGCCTTAGGGCTGGAAACACCATATATTTT
CASSLRAGNTIYF